This T cell receptor beta chain was documented in a study of control samples from healthy donors and cancer patients. This CDR3 region has 15 residues. V dropped 1 base and J dropped 3 bases, with 13 bases sitting between them. Germline V gives CDR1 MNHNS, CDR2 SASEGT. Sequencing was performed with immunoSEQ multiplex PCR; in TCRdb, only in-frame clones are kept and a portion is missing. The table includes around 170,000 clones, more than 90% detected once. This chain links TRBV6-1 with TRBJ2-7; TRBD2 is a possible D gene (6 bases). The sequencing input was blood. The receptor comes from a man in his thirties or forties in good health. The CDR3 nucleotides read TGTGCCAGCAGTGAAGACGGGGGAGGCAGCTACGAGCAGTACTTC. Encoded protein: CASSEDGGGSYEQYF.